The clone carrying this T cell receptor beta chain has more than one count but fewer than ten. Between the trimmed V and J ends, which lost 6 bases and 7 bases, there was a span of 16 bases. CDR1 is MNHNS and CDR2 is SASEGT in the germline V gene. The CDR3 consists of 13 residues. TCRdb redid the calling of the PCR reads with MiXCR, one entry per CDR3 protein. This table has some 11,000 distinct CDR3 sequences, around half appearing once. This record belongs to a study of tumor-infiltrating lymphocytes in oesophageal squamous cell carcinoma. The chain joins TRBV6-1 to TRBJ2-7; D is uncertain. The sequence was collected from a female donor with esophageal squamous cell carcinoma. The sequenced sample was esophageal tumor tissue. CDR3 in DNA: TGTGCCAGCAGGGACGACTCTGGGTGGGAGCAGTACTTC. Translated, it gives CASRDDSGWEQYF.